This T cell receptor beta chain was identified in a study of regulatory T cells in long-lasting Graves disease. Study-wide results and caveats: There was favoring of TRBV28, TRBJ1-2 and TRBJ2-5 in persistent disease. Persistent Graves' cases showed lower TCR diversity than newly diagnosed cases.

This clonotype was counted between two and nine times. Its antigen is as yet unknown. Regarding time point: newly diagnosed GD, antithyroid drugs for less than 3 months. Scientists built the TCR library using RNA that was extracted from PBMCs. The TCR beta library used iRepertoire HTBI primers with Arm-PCR amplification of CDR3. MiXCR, applied by TCRdb to the multiplex PCR reads, yields one record per CDR3 protein. The sample has about 440,000 distinct CDR3 sequences; about 15% are singletons. The CDR3 has 12 amino acids. From germline, CDR1 is KGHSH and CDR2 LQKENI. V dropped 8 bases and J dropped 9 bases, with 14 bases sitting between them. Separately, the same data were catalogued under a study of T cells in Graves' hyperthyroidism and ophthalmopathy. That source notes: The TCR CDR3 was amplified in a first-round RT-PCR using the HTBI primer set.

Sequences were derived from peripheral blood mononuclear cells (PBMCs), sampled at new diagnosis, from a patient treated with antithyroid drugs. J is TRBJ2-1 and V is TRBV18; D is possibly TRBD2 (7 bases). The TCR originated in a woman aged 25-40 years with Graves disease. DNA for the CDR3: TGTGCCAGCGTTCAGGGGAGGGGTGAGCAGTTCTTC. Its translation is CASVQGRGEQFF.